This T cell receptor beta chain was identified during a study of shared clonotypes between healthy human individuals. Whole-study context: Three plates were used per donor for CD4 naive, three for CD4 memory, two for CD8 naive and one for CD8 memory. Study-wide results and limits: With several donors compared, roughly 4.9% of naive CD4 clonotypes were shared. Larger estimated richness was generally recorded for naive subsets relative to memory subsets.

Profiling relied on immunoSEQ multiplex PCR, and the TCRdb table lists in-frame clones only, not all of them. The table has 2 million to 2.5 million clones, approximately 95% seen once. Concerning this clone: Antigen unknown.

The CDR3 covers 13 residues. Trimming took 5 bases from V and 4 from J; bases not matched to a gene: 2. The germline gives CDR1 SGHTA, CDR2 FQGNSA. Partitioning of CD4+ cells yielded a CD45RA+ naive subset and a CD45RA-negative memory subset. This clonotype was obtained from a man younger than 35 in good health. Some clones in this sample may be carry-over from other donors' samples. Specimen: naive CD4+ T cells from PBMCs. The subset was: CD45RA+ positively selected. The chain links TRBV7-2 to TRBJ1-5; TRBD1 matches 7 bases. The CDR3 DNA sequence: TGTGCCAGCAGCGGGGACAGAAATCAGCCCCAGCATTTT. Translated, it gives CASSGDRNQPQHF.